One sample yielded the 21 T cell receptor beta chains listed below, sequenced in a study of vaccination and CD4 T cells after COVID-19. Treatment specified: 10-day PBMC culture with coronavirus spike peptide pools or control peptides (ViraFEST assay). These TCRs are of unknown antigen specificity. Sequenced with the Oncomine TCR Beta short-read assay was DNA taken from cultured CD4+ T cells. MiXCR was run by TCRdb on the PCR reads, yielding one entry per CDR3 protein. Of some 6,800 distinct CDR3 sequences in the sample, about two thirds were seen once. Input material: CD4+ T cells from blood, cultured in vitro. Receptor source: a human donor who had recovered from COVID-19.

The chain is built from TRBV5-1 and TRBJ1-2; no firm D call. The V gene lost 0 bases and the J gene lost 8 bases, with 11 bases spanning the gap. This CDR3 comprises 13 residues. Germline CDR1 and CDR2: SGHRS and YFSETQ. This CDR3 reads CASSLARTGGYTF. The CDR3 DNA reads TGCGCCAGCAGCTTGGCCCGAACGGGAGGCTACACCTTC.

This chain joins TRBV6-1 and TRBJ1-5; a weak D match, TRBD1 (5 bases). The V gene lost 8 bases and the J gene lost 1 base, with 9 bases spanning the gap. This CDR3 comprises 13 residues. Germline V gene data show CDR1 as MNHNS and CDR2 as SASEGT. The CDR3 here is CASRAGSNQPQHF. The CDR3 nucleotides read TGTGCCAGCCGTGCAGGGAGCAATCAGCCCCAGCATTTT.

This clonotype is judged medium-sized. J is TRBJ2-3 and V is TRBV5-4, with 7 bases matching TRBD2. Looked up from germline, CDR1 is SGHNT and CDR2 is YYREEE (reference sequence). The V and J ends lost 1 base and 2 bases, in that order; junction bases with no gene match: 4. This CDR3 comprises 15 residues. The CDR3 nucleotides read TGTGCCAGCAGCTTGTGGGAGGGAAACACAGATACGCAGTATTTT. Translation: CASSLWEGNTDTQYF.

The chain carries TRBV6-4 and TRBJ2-1, with unresolved D. CDR3 length: 16 residues. Deletions cut 2 bases from V and 1 base from J, with 12 bases between. Germline V gene lookup returns CDR1 MRHNA and CDR2 SNTAGT. CDR3 in amino acids: CASSDAPGRSYNEQFF. The CDR3 DNA is TGTGCCAGCAGTGACGCCCCCGGTCGGTCCTACAATGAGCAGTTCTTC.

V usage is TRBV29-1 and J usage is TRBJ2-5; TRBD2 is a possible D gene (5 bases). There are 13 residues in the CDR3. Germline CDR1 reads SQVTM; CDR2 reads ANQGSEA. V gave up 6 bases and J gave up 5 bases, with 16 bases separating them. The CDR3 protein is CSVISWTAETQYF. The CDR3 DNA reads as TGCAGCGTCATAAGTTGGACTGCTGAGACCCAGTACTTC.

This clonotype is a singleton in its sample. V gene TRBV27 combines with J gene TRBJ1-1; TRBD1 agrees at 7 bases. Germline loops: CDR1 MNHEY, CDR2 SMNVEV (reference sequence). The V gene end was trimmed by 3 bases and the J gene end by 4 bases; junction bases not matched to a gene: 11. The CDR3 length is 16 residues. CDR3 residues: CASSFEARQGFTEAFF. The DNA of the CDR3 is TGTGCCAGCAGTTTTGAAGCCAGACAGGGATTCACTGAAGCTTTCTTT.

In this sample, this clonotype turned up a few times. The chain links TRBV6-2 or TRBV6-3 to TRBJ2-7; 7 nucleotides match TRBD1. Germline trimming cut 2 bases from V and 3 bases from J; bases unmatched to any gene: 4. The CDR3 is made up of 14 amino acids. CDR1 MNHEY and CDR2 SVGEGT come from the germline V gene. The CDR3, as DNA: TGTGCCAGCAGTTACGCTCAGGGGGACTACGAGCAGTACTTC. Its protein is CASSYAQGDYEQYF.

V gene TRBV11-2 combines with J gene TRBJ1-1; no definite D call. Germline values: CDR1 SGHAT, CDR2 FQNNGV. The CDR3 has 13 amino acids. V was cut by 3 bases and J by 2 bases, with 7 bases left in between. The CDR3, as DNA: TGTGCCAGCAGCTTCGGGTTAAACACTGAAGCTTTCTTT. Its translation: CASSFGLNTEAFF.

V gene TRBV19 combines with J gene TRBJ1-2; a weak D match, TRBD1 (6 bases). The CDR3 is made up of 12 amino acids. CDR1 and CDR2 (germline): LNHDA, SQIVND (reference sequence). V was trimmed by 3 bases and J by 8 bases, leaving 10 bases between them. The CDR3: CASSMGGDGYTF. In DNA form, the CDR3 reads TGTGCCAGTAGTATGGGGGGCGACGGCTACACCTTC.

This clonotype was found once. The chain uses TRBV20-1 and TRBJ1-6; D perhaps matches TRBD1 (5 bases). Looked up from germline, CDR1 is DFQATT and CDR2 is SNEGSKA (reference sequence). The CDR3 runs to 18 residues. Trimming stripped 6 bases from V and 10 bases from J, with 31 bases between. CDR3: CSALLSVGTREGRSPLHF. For the CDR3, the DNA is TGCAGTGCCCTCCTATCTGTAGGAACCAGGGAGGGCAGGTCACCCCTCCACTTT.

This clonotype was seen more than once but under ten times. The V call is TRBV20-1, the J call TRBJ2-3; tentatively, D is TRBD2 (5 bases). The V end was cut by 0 bases, the J end by 10 bases, with 11 bases between. Germline V lookup: CDR1 DFQATT, CDR2 SNEGSKA (reference sequence). CDR3 size: 12 residues. The CDR3 spells CSARDLRVSQYF. The CDR3, as DNA: TGCAGTGCTAGAGATCTGCGGGTATCGCAGTATTTT.

The chain carries TRBV29-1 and TRBJ2-2; TRBD1 matches at 10 bases. The J segment lost 6 bases and the V segment lost 5 bases, leaving 9 bases of the junction unmatched. The CDR3 is made up of 15 amino acids. Germline V CDR1 and CDR2: SQVTM, ANQGSEA. CDR3 in amino acids: CSVRGQGPIAGELFF. CDR3 DNA sequence: TGCAGCGTTAGGGGACAGGGGCCTATAGCCGGGGAGCTGTTTTTT.

The V gene is TRBV30, the J gene TRBJ2-2, with a weak D call TRBD2 (6 bases). The CDR3 contains 15 residues. The V gene's germline CDR1 is GTSNPN and CDR2 SVGIG (reference sequence). The V gene lost 4 bases and the J gene lost 2 bases, with 14 bases spanning the gap. The CDR3 here is CAWNFDGTNTGELFF. CDR3 bases: TGTGCCTGGAACTTCGACGGGACTAACACCGGGGAGCTGTTTTTT.

This clonotype was counted once. This chain connects TRBV9 to TRBJ1-2; 7 nucleotides match TRBD1. Germline CDR1 SGDLS, CDR2 YYNGEE. Unmatched junction bases numbered 6, after V lost 5 bases and J lost 8 bases. The CDR3 runs to 12 residues. DNA of the CDR3: TGTGCCAGCAGTCAGATAGGGGGCGGCTACACCTTC. Its translation is CASSQIGGGYTF.

J is TRBJ2-7 and V is TRBV28; 8 bases match TRBD1. CDR1 is MDHEN, CDR2 SYDVKM, per germline. The CDR3 loop spans 15 amino acids. Germline trimming cut 7 bases from V and 1 base from J; bases unmatched to any gene: 9. CDR3 sequence reads: CASTPFGTGSYEQYF. The CDR3 DNA follows: TGTGCCAGCACCCCCTTCGGGACAGGTTCCTACGAGCAGTACTTC.

CDR3 sequence: CASSLAWQVSDTQYF. Written as DNA, the CDR3 is TGTGCCAGCAGCTTAGCGTGGCAGGTGTCAGATACGCAGTATTTT. The chain employs TRBV7-9 and TRBJ2-3; D unresolved. The CDR3 has 15 amino acids. Germline lookup yields CDR1 SEHNR and CDR2 FQNEAQ (reference sequence). Deletions cut 0 bases from V and 4 bases from J, with 11 bases between.

The table lists this clonotype with a few counts. The CDR3, as DNA: TGTGCCAGCAGTTCCAGGGAAGAGACCCAGTACTTC. The encoded protein is CASSSREETQYF. The rearrangement links TRBV27 to TRBJ2-5; possible D gene TRBD1, 5 bases. CDR3 length: 12 residues. Trimming shortened V by 4 bases and J by 3 bases, and 6 bases separated the two germline ends. The germline gives CDR1 MNHEY, CDR2 SMNVEV (reference sequence).

The V call is TRBV15, the J call TRBJ1-5; D gene uncertain. Trimming shortened V by 1 base and J by 8 bases, and 15 bases separated the two germline ends. The CDR3 is made up of 15 amino acids. Germline V gives CDR1 LNHNV, CDR2 YYDKDF (reference sequence). The CDR3 reads CATSRVPSSVEPQHF. CDR3 nucleotide sequence: TGTGCCACCAGCAGAGTGCCGTCCTCCGTGGAGCCCCAGCATTTT.

The chain employs TRBV20-1 and TRBJ1-5; D uncertain. V was pared by 3 bases and J by 0 bases, with 21 bases between. The CDR3 is made up of 18 amino acids. Per germline, CDR1 DFQATT and CDR2 SNEGSKA (reference sequence). In nucleotides, the CDR3 is TGCAGTGCTAGTCCCCCGGAAAGGAACACTTATAGCAATCAGCCCCAGCATTTT. It is translated as CSASPPERNTYSNQPQHF.

In its sample, this clonotype was seen a few times. The V gene is TRBV12-3 or TRBV12-4, the J gene TRBJ1-5, with TRBD1 matching 7 bases. The CDR3 is 15 residues long. J lost 1 base, V lost 1 base, and 1 base had no gene match. The CDR3: CASSLVGQSNQPQHF. DNA for the CDR3: TGTGCCAGCAGTTTAGTGGGACAGAGCAATCAGCCCCAGCATTTT.

The V and J genes are TRBV6-5 and TRBJ2-5; the D gene is possibly TRBD2 (7 bases). This CDR3 is 16 amino acids long. The V gene's germline CDR1 is MNHEY and CDR2 SVGAGI. V was shortened by 8 bases and J by 5 bases, with 24 bases between the two germline ends. The CDR3: CASRLNPRGAGETQYF. The CDR3 coding sequence is TGTGCCAGCCGTTTAAACCCCCGGGGGGCTGGCGAGACCCAGTACTTC.